The clone carrying this TCR beta chain was recorded many times. The data stem from a study of T-cell memory formation after mild COVID-19. V was trimmed by 6 bases and J by 10 bases, leaving 19 bases between them. The CDR3 sequence is 15 residues long. TCRdb reanalysed the 5' RACE reads using MiXCR and keeps one entry per CDR3 protein. The table includes a few hundred thousand distinct CDR3 sequences, roughly a tenth detected once. The chain joins TRBV12-3 or TRBV12-4 to TRBJ1-6, with D possibly matching TRBD1 (5 bases). The sequence came from a man aged 18 to 29 who had mild COVID-19 (a few samples of this study predate the infection). Cell type and time point are not known. Sequenced material: PBMCs or a T cell subset sorted from them (not recorded which). The CDR3 region is CASSLRDPRDSPLHF. The CDR3 bases are TGTGCCAGCAGCCTTCGGGACCCTAGGGACTCACCCCTCCACTTT.